Below, 9 T cell receptor beta chains from the same sample are listed, as sequenced in a study of cytomegalovirus exposure and HLA in healthy donors. The PCR employed 60 Vbeta primers together with 13 Jbeta primers. Assay used: immunoSEQ multiplex PCR; TCRdb lists only in-frame clones, some missing. This table has 150,000 to 200,000 clones, 62% appearing once. The sequencing sample was made of PBMCs. Receptor source: a man between 40 and 49 years old in good health and CMV-seronegative.

This rearrangement joins TRBV30 to TRBJ2-5; the D is unclear. This CDR3 is built from 12 residues. V shed 5 bases and J shed 5 bases, with 12 bases lying between them. CDR1 is GTSNPN and CDR2 is SVGIG in the germline V gene (reference sequence). DNA for the CDR3: TGTGCCTGGTCCTTTGGCCACGAGACCCAGTACTTC. Protein sequence: CAWSFGHETQYF.

V usage is TRBV7-8 and J usage is TRBJ2-1; D not certain. Between the trimmed V and J ends, which lost 0 bases and 4 bases, there was a span of 7 bases. Germline V gives CDR1 SGHVS, CDR2 FQNEAQ. The CDR3 is made up of 14 amino acids. The CDR3 protein is CASSLAGRYNEQFF. In nucleotides, the CDR3 is TGTGCCAGCAGCTTAGCTGGCAGATACAATGAGCAGTTCTTC.

CDR3 bases: TGTGCCAGCGCCTCCCCCCCCGGGGTCAATTCACCCCTCCACTTT. Protein product: CASASPPGVNSPLHF. The V gene is TRBV28, the J gene TRBJ1-6; no clear D. The V end was cut by 8 bases, the J end by 7 bases, with 18 bases between. The CDR3 consists of 15 residues. From germline, CDR1 is MDHEN and CDR2 SYDVKM. Full variable domain (rest looked up from reference TRBV28 and TRBJ1-6): DVKVTQSSRYLVKRTGEKVFLECVQDMDHENMFWYRQDPGLGLRLIYFSYDVKMKEKGDIPEGYSVSREKKERFSLILESASTNQTSMYLCASASPPGVNSPLHFGNGTRLTVT.

The chain's CDR3 is CASSQGVSGANVLTF. CDR3 bases: TGCGCCAGCAGCCAAGGCGTATCTGGGGCCAACGTCCTGACTTTC. The rearrangement uses TRBV4-1 and TRBJ2-6; D gene ambiguous. The CDR3 has 15 amino acids. Trimming took off 1 base at V and 1 base at J, with 5 bases between the two ends. Germline V gene sequence: CDR1 MGHRA, CDR2 YSYEKL.

The chain uses TRBV11-2 and TRBJ2-5; 10 bases map to TRBD2. Germline values: CDR1 SGHAT, CDR2 FQNNGV. CDR3 size: 14 residues. The J segment lost 7 bases and the V segment lost 5 bases, leaving 7 bases of the junction unmatched. DNA of the CDR3: TGTGCCAGCAGCGCCGGGACTAGCGAGGGGACCCAGTACTTC. It codes for CASSAGTSEGTQYF.

The rearrangement joins TRBV27 to TRBJ2-1; D unclear. The CDR3 length is 12 residues. Deletions cut 7 bases from V and 7 bases from J, with 11 bases between. Germline assignment: CDR1 MNHEY and CDR2 SMNVEV (reference sequence). CDR3 DNA: TGTGCCAGCACCACCCACGGGAATGAGCAGTTCTTC. Translated: CASTTHGNEQFF.

On this clone: The junction does not match germline at one end; this may be a read error. The same CDR3 can be traced to other DNA sequences in this sample. The gene calls are TRBV11-2 and TRBJ1-2; perhaps TRBD1 as D (6 bases). The CDR3 is 13 amino acids. Germline V lookup: CDR1 SGHAT, CDR2 FQNNGV. In nucleotides, the CDR3 is TGTGCTAGCAGCCCCCGGGACACCTATGGCTACACCTTC. This codes for CASSPRDTYGYTF.

The V and J genes are TRBV28 and TRBJ1-5; TRBD1 matches 7 bases. The CDR3 has 15 amino acids. From germline, CDR1 is MDHEN and CDR2 SYDVKM. Trimming cost V 8 bases and J 6 bases; bases outside gene matches: 13. The CDR3 spells CASRTNTGVAQPQHF. The CDR3 coding sequence is TGTGCCAGCCGGACGAACACAGGGGTCGCTCAGCCCCAGCATTTT.

V is TRBV7-6 and J is TRBJ2-2; D not certain. Trimming stripped 2 bases from V and 3 bases from J, with 7 bases between. Germline values: CDR1 SGHVS, CDR2 FNYEAQ. The CDR3 totals 14 residues. The CDR3 sequence is CASSLSEYTGELFF. Written as DNA, the CDR3 is TGTGCCAGCAGCTTATCTGAGTACACCGGGGAGCTGTTTTTT.